This T cell receptor beta chain was captured in a study of human T cells and chemical hapten exposure. Study summary: Patients having alopecia areata, totalis or universalis were mostly female. Study findings and constraints: Expanded TCRs showed more large CDR3 clusters than pre-sensitization or healthy control sets.

Original analysis: A typical sample had roughly 96,000 TCRs, with roughly 23,224 to 690,600 overall. Using its own MiXCR run on the RACE reads, TCRdb lists one record per CDR3 protein. TCRdb, rather than the study authors, made the V and J calls. The sample holds around 120,000 distinct CDR3 sequences, around 15% seen once. The sample holds many counts of this clonotype. What it binds is not known. The time point is: patch test 1, 2 weeks after DPC sensitization. Specified treatment: therapeutic diphenylcyclopropenone sensitization with weekly scalp DPC. The clonotype comes from a man between 18 and 35 years old with alopecia areata. Some clones in this sample may be carry-over from other donors' samples. The sequences come from whole blood, collected in connection with sensitization to the hapten diphenylcyclopropenone (DPC).

The DNA of the CDR3 is TGCAGCGTTGACGTGGCAGGAGATGGCTACACCTTC. As protein: CSVDVAGDGYTF. This rearrangement joins TRBV29-1 to TRBJ1-2; no firm D call. CDR3 size: 12 residues. The ends were cut back, 3 bases at V and 6 bases at J, with 11 bases in the middle. CDR1 is SQVTM, CDR2 ANQGSEA, per germline.